This TCR beta chain derives from a study of cytomegalovirus exposure and HLA in healthy donors. Vbeta (60) and Jbeta (13) primers were used in the PCR. Profiling relied on immunoSEQ multiplex PCR, and the TCRdb table lists in-frame clones only, not all of them. The sample yields 64,000 or so clones, about 67% seen once. Turning to this clone: Its cognate antigen is unknown.

The donors gave bone marrow, and they were healthy. Study findings and constraints: Cytomegalovirus status was reportedly diagnosed by the classifier with high sensitivity and specificity. Association of a missense DCLRE1C variant with TCR beta V- and J-gene trimming was reported in a later analysis.

CDR1 is GTSNPN and CDR2 is SVGIG in the germline V gene (reference sequence). The CDR3 contains 16 residues. V gave up 2 bases and J gave up 5 bases, with 18 bases separating them. The sequence came from a man aged 40-49 years in good health and CMV-seropositive. The specimen sequenced was PBMCs. This sequence joins TRBV30 and TRBJ1-4, with D uncertain. The CDR3 protein is CAWSRWAPGGNEKLFF. Written as DNA, the CDR3 is TGTGCCTGGAGTCGGTGGGCCCCGGGAGGCAATGAAAAACTGTTTTTT.